A selection of T cell receptor beta chains follows, all from one sample in a study of OX40 agonist ivuxolimab in advanced cancers. The method was immunoSEQ multiplex PCR; TCRdb's version includes in-frame clones alone and lacks a portion of them. The sample holds fewer than 90,000 clones, 80% to 90% seen once. Specimen: CD4+ or CD8+ T cells sorted from blood, collected in a trial of the OX40 agonist ivuxolimab. Every receptor here comes from an adult with an advanced solid tumor such as melanoma, head and neck, liver or kidney cancer. CDR3s include the opening cysteine and the closing phenylalanine or tryptophan. D genes are given only for firm matches. The listing skips clone size in some rows; elsewhere it reads once, few, many or a size class.

CASSLDGGRGVETQYF,TGTGCCAGCAGCTTGGACGGGGGCCGGGGGGTGGAGACCCAGTACTTC,TRBJ2-5,TRBV7-2,.,.
CASSQDGNQPQHF,TGTGCCAGCTCTCAGGATGGCAATCAGCCCCAGCATTTT,TRBJ1-5,TRBV18,.,.
CASSLAQNEKLFF,TGTGCCAGCAGCTTAGCCCAAAATGAAAAACTGTTTTTT,TRBJ1-4,TRBV7-2,once,.
CASSYSSFYEQYF,TGTGCCAGCAGTTACTCCTCTTTCTACGAGCAGTACTTC,TRBJ2-7,TRBV6-6,few,.
CAWSLDQPQHF,TGTGCCTGGAGCCTCGATCAGCCCCAGCATTTT,TRBJ1-5,TRBV30,.,.
CASSLGGTSGIYEQYF,TGTGCCAGCAGCCTAGGTGGGACTAGCGGGATCTACGAGCAGTACTTC,TRBJ2-7,TRBV28,.,TRBD2
CASSRTSGRGETQYF,TGTGCCAGCAGTCGGACTAGCGGAAGAGGGGAGACCCAGTACTTC,TRBJ2-5,TRBV28,.,TRBD2
CASREGRTDTQYF,TGTGCCTCACGGGAGGGACGCACAGATACGCAGTATTTT,TRBJ2-3,TRBV10-3,.,TRBD2
CAWSTPRGSTNEKLFF,TGTGCCTGGAGTACACCCAGGGGATCAACTAATGAAAAACTGTTTTTT,TRBJ1-4,TRBV30,.,.
CASRVSSSWEQFF,TGTGCCAGCAGGGTCTCGTCGTCGTGGGAGCAGTTCTTC,TRBJ2-1,TRBV28,.,.
CASSYRSGPETQYF,TGTGCCAGCAGTTACCGCAGCGGTCCTGAGACCCAGTACTTC,TRBJ2-5,TRBV6-6,.,.
CASKTSGVLPEYF,TGTGCCAGTAAGACTAGCGGAGTACTCCCCGAGTACTTC,TRBJ2-5,TRBV6-5,.,TRBD2
CASSMGLIGGETQYF,TGTGCCAGTAGTATGGGACTCATAGGCGGAGAGACCCAGTACTTC,TRBJ2-5,TRBV19,.,.
CASATGTDNTGELFF,TGTGCTAGTGCTACCGGGACAGATAACACCGGGGAGCTGTTTTTT,TRBJ2-2,TRBV12-5,.,TRBD1
CASSVGMPVLGGELFF,TGTGCCAGCAGCGTAGGAATGCCTGTGCTTGGCGGGGAGCTGTTTTTT,TRBJ2-2,TRBV9,once,.
CASRGDQETQYF,TGTGCCAGCAGAGGAGACCAAGAGACCCAGTACTTC,TRBJ2-5,TRBV2,.,.
CASSLAGQTYEQYF,TGTGCCAGCAGCTTAGCGGGACAAACCTACGAGCAGTACTTC,TRBJ2-7,TRBV7-2,.,.
CASSTAPGPNSPLHF,TGTGCCAGCAGCACAGCCCCGGGGCCGAATTCACCCCTCCACTTT,TRBJ1-6,TRBV7-2,few,.
CASSLLGGRNEQFF,TGTGCCAGCAGCTTACTGGGGGGGAGGAATGAGCAGTTCTTC,TRBJ2-1,TRBV7-2,.,TRBD2
CASSFQQETEAFF,TGTGCCAGCAGTTTTCAACAGGAGACTGAAGCTTTCTTT,TRBJ1-1,TRBV6-5,.,.
CASSLGGGDGYTF,TGTGCCAGCAGTTTGGGGGGAGGGGATGGCTACACCTTC,TRBJ1-2,TRBV28,.,.
CASSLRAGGPPYEQYF,TGTGCCAGCAGCTTGAGGGCGGGAGGGCCCCCCTACGAGCAGTACTTC,TRBJ2-7,TRBV5-4,.,TRBD2
CASSSGTSASNEQFF,TGTGCCAGCAGTTCCGGGACTAGCGCCTCCAATGAGCAGTTCTTC,TRBJ2-1,TRBV6-5,.,TRBD2
CASSSGTGYYEQYF,TGTGCCAGCAGCTCCGGGACAGGGTACTACGAGCAGTACTTC,TRBJ2-7,TRBV27,.,TRBD1
CAWRTGAGYEQYF,TGTGCCTGGAGGACAGGGGCGGGATACGAGCAGTACTTC,TRBJ2-7,TRBV30,.,TRBD1
CASSPSDQETQYF,TGTGCCAGTAGCCCCAGCGACCAAGAGACCCAGTACTTC,TRBJ2-5,TRBV19,.,.